These T cell receptor beta chains were read from a single sample in a study of chemoradiotherapy in HPV16-positive cancers. Using immunoSEQ multiplex PCR, the repertoire was profiled, and TCRdb retains in-frame clones only, with some absent. This sample has more than 3,500 clones, with approximately 96% found just once. This sample was gathered from a patient who underwent chemoradiotherapy. All receptors come from a human donor with HPV-associated anogenital cancer. Both conserved end residues are part of each CDR3.

CDR3	V	J
CASSSNSRPGQPQHF	TRBV5-6	TRBJ1-5
CASSPLAGGRETQYF	TRBV7-2	TRBJ2-5
CASSPNSTDTQYF	TRBV13	TRBJ2-3
CASSLRLAVKETQYF	TRBV28	TRBJ2-5
CASSRGRNEQFF	TRBV2	TRBJ2-1
CASSPRTGGPYYNEQFF	TRBV21-1	TRBJ2-1
CASSLTLADEETQYF	TRBV5-1	TRBJ2-5
CASSLEVSPLHF	TRBV7-2	TRBJ1-6
CASSSDYNEQFF	TRBV11-2	TRBJ2-1
CASSLAGGGATNEKLFF	TRBV5-1	TRBJ1-4
CASSSRLRDFSYNEQFF	TRBV27	TRBJ2-1
CASSLSTGASQPQHF	TRBV27	TRBJ1-5
CASGSLYGYTF	TRBV4-1	TRBJ1-2
CASRPTWDYGYTF	TRBV27	TRBJ1-2
CASSQDKGQGDQPQHF	TRBV4-1	TRBJ1-5
CASSLKQGTVYNEQFF	TRBV5-1	TRBJ2-1
CASTDYRGRGNQPQHF	TRBV6-6	TRBJ1-5
CASSFLSGGRQETQYF	TRBV7-2	TRBJ2-5
CASTRAGEKDEQYF	TRBV2	TRBJ2-7
CASSLLAGVTGANVLTF	TRBV7-2	TRBJ2-6
CASSAGQGQPQHF	TRBV6-1	TRBJ1-5
CASSFLGLSVHEQFF	TRBV11-2	TRBJ2-1
CASSLSGGMGETQYF	TRBV27	TRBJ2-5
CASSLLNQPQHF	TRBV5-8	TRBJ1-5
CASSITPVRGGELFF	TRBV7-9	TRBJ2-2
CASRASARSYNEQFF	TRBV19	TRBJ2-1
CASSPDRGREKLFF	TRBV11-2	TRBJ1-4
CASSFEQGGTNEKLFF	TRBV5-1	TRBJ1-4
CAWSVQEGAGYTF	TRBV30	TRBJ1-2
CASSQTTSGGAGETQYF	TRBV4-2	TRBJ2-5
CASSFGGKKDTQYF	TRBV6-5	TRBJ2-3
CASSPSRVPYEQYF	TRBV6-1	TRBJ2-7
CASSQAGGGAWETQYF	TRBV4-2	TRBJ2-5
CASSAKVSSYEQYF	TRBV6-1	TRBJ2-7
CASSLVAGAAEAFF	TRBV11-3	TRBJ1-1
CASSQFSGSVMPGELFF	TRBV4-2	TRBJ2-2
CASRATGNEKLFF	TRBV19	TRBJ1-4
CASSPGTRGGRIDQETQYF	TRBV11-2	TRBJ2-5
CASRSAGLPYEQYF	TRBV19	TRBJ2-7
CATSRVGLGNQPQHF	TRBV15	TRBJ1-5
CASSEMWGANQPQHF	TRBV6-1	TRBJ1-5